The 13 T cell receptor beta chains given below trace back to one sample, sequenced in a study of technical replicates of blood from several donors. Generated by immunoSEQ multiplex PCR, the TCRdb table keeps only in-frame clones and is missing some. This table holds some 77,000 clones, about 92% found once. Sequencing input: T cells isolated from PBMCs. The receptors here all came from a human donor in good health.

This clone was seen only once. The chain joins TRBV5-8 to TRBJ1-1; D is unclear. Germline V CDR1 and CDR2: SGHTS, YDEGEE. V lost 0 bases to trimming and J lost 3 bases, with 9 bases between them. The CDR3 has 14 residues. CDR3 nucleotide sequence: TGTGCCAGCAGCTTGGATACAGCTGACACTGAAGCTTTCTTT. It codes for CASSLDTADTEAFF.

V gene TRBV9 combines with J gene TRBJ2-1; D perhaps matches TRBD2 (7 bases). V gave up 2 bases and J gave up 7 bases, with 16 bases separating them. This CDR3 has 15 amino acids. Per germline, CDR1 SGDLS and CDR2 YYNGEE. The CDR3, as DNA: TGTGCCAGCAGCGTTTCGGGGGGCTCTGGGAATGAGCAGTTCTTC. The encoded protein is CASSVSGGSGNEQFF.

V usage is TRBV2 and J usage is TRBJ2-1, with D hard to call. With 4 bases removed from V and 0 bases from J, the gap between germline ends came to 10 bases. The CDR3 extends over 15 amino acids. Germline assignment: CDR1 SNHLY and CDR2 FYNNEI. The CDR3 reads CASSVLSPSYNEQFF. CDR3 bases: TGTGCCAGCAGTGTACTAAGTCCCTCCTACAATGAGCAGTTCTTC.

The genes are TRBV6-1 and TRBJ2-7; 7 positions agree with TRBD1. Germline values: CDR1 MNHNS, CDR2 SASEGT. The length of the CDR3 is 13 residues. With 6 bases clipped from V and 0 bases from J, the junction kept 2 bases outside the gene matches. The CDR3 loop is CASRNRGSYEQYF. In DNA, the CDR3 is TGTGCCAGCAGAAACAGGGGCTCCTACGAGCAGTACTTC.

This clone was detected only once. The chain combines TRBV5-4 with TRBJ1-1, with TRBD1 identical over 8 bases. The ends lost 4 bases at V and 10 bases at J; junction bases unmatched: 6. Germline CDR1 is SGHNT and CDR2 is YYREEE (reference sequence). CDR3 length: 12 residues. This CDR3 is CASSQQGVGAFF. In nucleotides, the CDR3 is TGTGCCAGCAGCCAACAGGGGGTTGGAGCTTTCTTT.

This clone was observed a single time. J is TRBJ2-3 and V is TRBV5-1, with no clear D. The CDR3 sequence is 14 residues long. Trimming shortened V by 1 base and J by 6 bases, and 12 bases separated the two germline ends. CDR1 is SGHRS, CDR2 YFSETQ, per germline. CDR3 region: CASSLQAPEDTQYF. CDR3 sequence (DNA): TGCGCCAGCAGCTTGCAAGCCCCTGAGGATACGCAGTATTTT.

The chain combines TRBV27 with TRBJ1-1; D is possibly TRBD1 (5 bases). Germline V gene lookup returns CDR1 MNHEY and CDR2 SMNVEV (reference sequence). The CDR3 contains 13 residues. V was cut by 5 bases and J by 6 bases, with 13 bases left in between. CDR3: CASSRAGSPEAFF. The CDR3, as DNA: TGTGCCAGCAGTCGCGCAGGGTCTCCTGAAGCTTTCTTT.

The chain couples TRBV30 to TRBJ1-1; D possibly corresponds to TRBD1 (6 bases). The CDR3 has 13 amino acids. V dropped 2 bases and J dropped 6 bases, with 13 bases sitting between them. CDR1 and CDR2 (germline): GTSNPN, SVGIG (reference sequence). The CDR3 DNA follows: TGTGCCTGGAGTCTTACGGGGACATCTGAAGCTTTCTTT. It specifies CAWSLTGTSEAFF.

The sample holds one count of this clone. The chain uses TRBV12-1 and TRBJ2-7; TRBD1, the table's D call, was not compared with the DNA. TRBV12-1 is given as a pseudogene. This CDR3 is 14 amino acids long. Here the CDR3 reads CASSCTGATYEQYF. The DNA of the CDR3 is TGTGCCAGCAGTTGTACAGGTGCTACCTACGAGCAGTACTTC.

This chain uses TRBV4-2 with TRBJ1-2; 9 positions agree with TRBD1. The V gene's germline CDR1 is LGHNA and CDR2 YNFKEQ. This CDR3 comprises 14 residues. Trimming removed 4 bases from V and 6 bases from J; junction bases left unmatched: 6. CDR3 protein: CASSLWDRADGYTF. The CDR3 DNA sequence: TGTGCCAGCAGCCTATGGGACAGGGCCGATGGCTACACCTTC.

The chain employs TRBV6-1 and TRBJ1-2, with a possible D match to TRBD1 (5 bases). This CDR3 is built from 15 residues. Germline V gene lookup returns CDR1 MNHNS and CDR2 SASEGT. The ends were cut back, 1 base at V and 4 bases at J, with 13 bases in the middle. In nucleotides, the CDR3 is TGTGCCAGCAGTGAAGGGATTGACAGAATCTATGGCTACACCTTC. This gives the protein CASSEGIDRIYGYTF.

The chain recombines TRBV11-3 with TRBJ1-2; TRBD1 aligns across 7 bases. Trimming took 5 bases from V and 2 from J; bases not matched to a gene: 5. In germline, CDR1 is SGHNT, CDR2 YENEEA. The length of the CDR3 is 14 residues. The DNA for the CDR3 is TGTGCCAGCAGCCATTCAGGGGGGAACTATGGCTACACCTTC. Translation gives CASSHSGGNYGYTF.

V is TRBV7-8 and J is TRBJ1-5; D not resolved. V shed 2 bases and J shed 2 bases, with 10 bases lying between them. Germline CDR1 and CDR2: SGHVS and FQNEAQ. This CDR3 has 15 amino acids. The chain's CDR3 is CASSLLLTGNQPQHF. Here the CDR3 DNA reads TGTGCCAGCAGCTTACTACTCACCGGCAATCAGCCCCAGCATTTT.